A selection of T cell receptor beta chains follows, all from one sample in a study of blood T cell repertoires in COVID-19. Measured with immunoSEQ multiplex PCR; TCRdb has only the in-frame clones, and not every one. The repertoire holds around 130,000 clones, less than 90% seen once, with around 1.4% in the top ten. Specimen: peripheral blood. The receptor set was obtained from a man in his sixties with acute or convalescent COVID-19. Both conserved end residues are part of each CDR3. D genes are given only for firm matches. Expanded clones are given a class, and other clones once, few, many or no size at all.

J,V,size,D,DNA,CDR3
TRBJ2-1,TRBV11-2,few,NA,TGTGCCAGCAGCGTGAGCCTCAATGAGCAGTTCTTC,CASSVSLNEQFF
TRBJ2-5,TRBV5-8,NA,NA,TGTGCCAGCAGCTTAGGTGTGGCGGGGGCCAACCAAGAGACCCAGTACTTC,CASSLGVAGANQETQYF
TRBJ2-2,TRBV19,NA,TRBD2,TGTGCCAGTAGACGGGGACTAGCGGGAGGGTTGGTCACCGGGGAGCTGTTTTTT,CASRRGLAGGLVTGELFF
TRBJ2-5,TRBV11-3,NA,NA,TGTGCCAGCAGCTTCGGAACAGGGTTCGAGACCCAGTACTTC,CASSFGTGFETQYF
TRBJ1-3,TRBV7-3,few,NA,TGTGCCAGCAGCTTAAGTGGGGCTTTTTCTGGAAACACCATATATTTT,CASSLSGAFSGNTIYF
TRBJ1-2,TRBV5-4,NA,NA,TGTGCCAGCAGCTTGGGGCAGGGGACCTACTATGGCTACACCTTC,CASSLGQGTYYGYTF
TRBJ2-2,TRBV5-1,NA,NA,TGCGCCAGCAGCTTTACGGGAGTCGGGGAGCTGTTTTTT,CASSFTGVGELFF
TRBJ2-7,TRBV5-4,NA,TRBD2,TGTGCCAGCAGCTTGGCAAGCGGGGGGGCCTACGAGCAGTACTTC,CASSLASGGAYEQYF
TRBJ1-2,TRBV6-5,NA,NA,TGTGCCAGCAGCCCAGAGGCCCGCCCTAACTATGGCTACACCTTC,CASSPEARPNYGYTF
TRBJ2-2,TRBV11-3,NA,TRBD1,TGTGCCAGCAGCAAACAGGGGCTAATGGGGTACACCGGGGAGCTGTTTTTT,CASSKQGLMGYTGELFF
TRBJ2-2,TRBV10-3,few,NA,TGTGCCAGCCGAGATTTACCATCGAACACCGGGGAGCTGTTTTTT,CASRDLPSNTGELFF
TRBJ1-2,TRBV27,NA,NA,TGTGCCAGCACCAACTTCGACAGGCACTATGGCTACACCTTC,CASTNFDRHYGYTF
TRBJ1-1,TRBV5-1,NA,NA,TGCGCCAGCAGCTTGAGAGGGCATGAGGGCACTGAAGCTTTCTTT,CASSLRGHEGTEAFF
TRBJ2-2,TRBV5-1,few,NA,TGCGCCAGCAGCCCGAGGGGGAACGCGAACACCGGGGAGCTGTTTTTT,CASSPRGNANTGELFF
TRBJ1-4,TRBV29-1,NA,NA,TGCAGCGTTGAAAGGGGTGAAAAACTGTTTTTT,CSVERGEKLFF
TRBJ1-2,TRBV19,NA,NA,TGTGCCAGTAGTATAGGACAGGTACAGTACTATGGCTACACCTTC,CASSIGQVQYYGYTF
TRBJ2-7,TRBV11-2,NA,TRBD1,TGTGCCAGCAGCTTAGATGGGGACAGGGTCGACGAGCAGTACTTC,CASSLDGDRVDEQYF
TRBJ2-1,TRBV24-1,NA,TRBD2,TGTGCCACCAGTGACTGGACTAGCGGGAGGTACAATGAGCAGTTCTTC,CATSDWTSGRYNEQFF
TRBJ1-6,TRBV5-1,NA,TRBD1,TGCGCCAGCAGTTGGACAGGGGAAAATAATTCACCCCTCCACTTT,CASSWTGENNSPLHF
TRBJ1-2,TRBV6-5,NA,TRBD1,TGTGCCAGCAGGAGAAAGCGACAGGGTGGCTACACCTTC,CASRRKRQGGYTF
TRBJ1-4,TRBV3-1/TRBV3-2,few,TRBD1,TGTGCCAGCAGCCGCGACAGGGGGGAAAAACTGTTTTTT,CASSRDRGEKLFF
TRBJ2-5,TRBV10-1,NA,TRBD2,TGCGCCAGCAGTACCGGGACTACCCACCAAGAGACCCAGTACTTC,CASSTGTTHQETQYF
TRBJ2-3,TRBV23-1,NA,TRBD2,TGCGCCAGCAGTCAATCGCCCCGAACTAGCGGGAGATGCGTGGAGCGCGATACGCAGTATTTT,CASSQSPRTSGRCVERDTQYF
TRBJ2-7,TRBV2,NA,NA,TGTGCCAGCAGTGTTAGTTTCAGGGCCGAGCAGTACTTC,CASSVSFRAEQYF
TRBJ2-5,TRBV27,NA,NA,TGTGCCAGCACAAAACAGGGACAAGAGACCCAGTACTTC,CASTKQGQETQYF
TRBJ1-3,TRBV19,NA,NA,TGTGCCAGTATTCCCCTAGGACAGCCTGGAAACACCATATATTTT,CASIPLGQPGNTIYF
TRBJ1-6,TRBV7-9,NA,NA,TGTGCCAGCAGACAGGGTGGTTCACCCCTCCACTTT,CASRQGGSPLHF
TRBJ1-2,TRBV6-5,NA,NA,TGTGCCAGCAGTTTCCTGGAGCGGGAAACTTATGGCTACACCTTC,CASSFLERETYGYTF
TRBJ2-1,TRBV19,few,TRBD2,TGTGCCAGTAGTATAGTGGTCCCTAGCGGGGGGGGTGGCAATGAGCAGTTCTTC,CASSIVVPSGGGGNEQFF
TRBJ2-2,TRBV19,NA,NA,TGTGCCACCCGGACGGACACACCGAACACCGGGGAGCTGTTTTTT,CATRTDTPNTGELFF
TRBJ2-1,TRBV10-1,NA,TRBD2,TGCGCCAGCAGTGACGGGGGGGCCCTCAATGAGCAGTTCTTC,CASSDGGALNEQFF
TRBJ1-4,TRBV5-1,NA,NA,TGCGCCAGCAGCGGGACACTGACTAATGAAAAACTGTTTTTT,CASSGTLTNEKLFF
TRBJ1-5,TRBV2,NA,NA,TGTGCCAGCAGTGAAGTCATGGGGGCACTTCAGCCCCAGCATTTT,CASSEVMGALQPQHF
TRBJ1-2,TRBV6-6,NA,NA,TGTGCCAGCAGCTCGGGGAGTAACTATGGCTACACCTTC,CASSSGSNYGYTF
TRBJ2-3,TRBV5-1,NA,TRBD2,TGCGCCAGCAGCCCTAGCGGGGGGGCCCCAGATACGCAGTATTTT,CASSPSGGAPDTQYF
TRBJ2-7,TRBV6-5,once,NA,TGTGCCAGCAGCGATACTCCTTCACCGGGGTACGAGCAGTACTTC,CASSDTPSPGYEQYF
TRBJ1-1,TRBV24-1,NA,NA,TGTGCCACCCGGACCCGGGCGCCGGAGGGCACTGAAGCTTTCTTT,CATRTRAPEGTEAFF